This is a list of T cell receptor beta chains from one sample in a study of shared clonotypes between healthy human individuals. Measured with immunoSEQ multiplex PCR; TCRdb has only the in-frame clones, and not every one. The repertoire holds some 240,000 clones, with 60% to 70% as singletons. The sequenced sample consisted of memory CD4+ T cells sorted from blood. These receptors all come from a man aged 25-45 years in good health. Both conserved end residues are part of each CDR3. Each record gives: V gene, clone size, D gene, J gene, CDR3 DNA, CDR3 protein. D genes are given only for firm matches. Not every row has a clone size; where given, it reads once, few, many or a size class.

V: TRBV7-9; size: few; D: TRBD2; J: TRBJ2-1; DNA: TGTGCCAGCAGCTGGGGTCTAGCGGTATACAATGAGCAGTTCTTC; CDR3: CASSWGLAVYNEQFF
V: TRBV5-4; size: -; D: -; J: TRBJ1-3; DNA: TGTGCCAGCAGCTTGGGACTCAGGAGCTCTGGAAACACCATATATTTT; CDR3: CASSLGLRSSGNTIYF
V: TRBV2; size: -; D: -; J: TRBJ1-4; DNA: TGTGCCAGCAGCCTCTTGGGGGGGACTAATGAAAAACTGTTTTTT; CDR3: CASSLLGGTNEKLFF
V: TRBV6-1; size: -; D: TRBD1; J: TRBJ2-1; DNA: TGTGCCAGCAGCGGGACAGGTTACAATGAGCAGTTCTTC; CDR3: CASSGTGYNEQFF
V: TRBV10-2; size: many; D: TRBD2; J: TRBJ2-7; DNA: TGCGCCAGCAGTACTCCAGCGGGGACCTACGAGCAGTACTTC; CDR3: CASSTPAGTYEQYF
V: TRBV4-3; size: once; D: -; J: TRBJ1-1; DNA: TGCGCCAGCAGCCAATCCCAGGCCACTGAAGCTTTCTTT; CDR3: CASSQSQATEAFF
V: TRBV20-1; size: -; D: -; J: TRBJ1-1; DNA: TGCAGTGCAGGAGGACGGATTGAAGCTTTCTTT; CDR3: CSAGGRIEAFF
V: TRBV10-3; size: -; D: -; J: TRBJ2-7; DNA: TGTGCCATCAGTGAGTCTCCCCAGGTGGACGAGCAGTACTTC; CDR3: CAISESPQVDEQYF
V: TRBV7-2; size: -; D: -; J: TRBJ2-1; DNA: TGTGCCAGCAGCTTAGGAGGTACTAGTCACGAGCAGTTCTTC; CDR3: CASSLGGTSHEQFF
V: TRBV5-4; size: once; D: -; J: TRBJ2-1; DNA: TGTGCCAGCAGCTTGCCCTTGGGCTATTACAATGAGCAGTTCTTC; CDR3: CASSLPLGYYNEQFF
V: TRBV6-5; size: -; D: -; J: TRBJ1-3; DNA: TGTGCCAGCAGTCTTTCCGGAGGAGGAAACACCATATATTTT; CDR3: CASSLSGGGNTIYF
V: TRBV5-4; size: -; D: -; J: TRBJ2-7; DNA: TGTGCCAGCAGCTTGGGTTTTTCCAGCGCGTCCTACGAGCAGTACTTC; CDR3: CASSLGFSSASYEQYF
V: TRBV28; size: -; D: -; J: TRBJ2-7; DNA: TGTGCCACCGTAGGAGGGGGAGAGCACGAGCAGTACTTC; CDR3: CATVGGGEHEQYF
V: TRBV28; size: -; D: -; J: TRBJ2-1; DNA: TGTGCCAGCCGGGCCTCAAGCTCCTACAATGAGCAGTTCTTC; CDR3: CASRASSSYNEQFF
V: TRBV2; size: -; D: -; J: TRBJ2-7; DNA: TGTGCCAGCAATGCCGATAGGTTTATCCACGAGCAGTACTTC; CDR3: CASNADRFIHEQYF
V: TRBV6-5; size: -; D: TRBD2; J: TRBJ2-1; DNA: TGTGCCAGCAGCACGGGGGGAAATGAGCAGTTCTTC; CDR3: CASSTGGNEQFF
V: TRBV4-3; size: few; D: -; J: TRBJ1-5; DNA: TGCGCCAGCAGCCAAGATCTGGGGGGGCAACAGCCCCAGCATTTT; CDR3: CASSQDLGGQQPQHF
V: TRBV27; size: -; D: TRBD2; J: TRBJ2-3; DNA: TGTGCCAGCAGTTTTGGTCCGGGAGGGAGCACAGATACGCAGTATTTT; CDR3: CASSFGPGGSTDTQYF
V: TRBV11-2; size: few; D: -; J: TRBJ2-5; DNA: TGTGCCAGCAGCTTTGACAGGTTGGAGACCCAGTACTTC; CDR3: CASSFDRLETQYF
V: TRBV7-9; size: -; D: TRBD2; J: TRBJ2-7; DNA: TGTGCCAGCAGCTTAGTGATTAGCGGGCACTCCAAAACCTACGAGCAGTACTTC; CDR3: CASSLVISGHSKTYEQYF